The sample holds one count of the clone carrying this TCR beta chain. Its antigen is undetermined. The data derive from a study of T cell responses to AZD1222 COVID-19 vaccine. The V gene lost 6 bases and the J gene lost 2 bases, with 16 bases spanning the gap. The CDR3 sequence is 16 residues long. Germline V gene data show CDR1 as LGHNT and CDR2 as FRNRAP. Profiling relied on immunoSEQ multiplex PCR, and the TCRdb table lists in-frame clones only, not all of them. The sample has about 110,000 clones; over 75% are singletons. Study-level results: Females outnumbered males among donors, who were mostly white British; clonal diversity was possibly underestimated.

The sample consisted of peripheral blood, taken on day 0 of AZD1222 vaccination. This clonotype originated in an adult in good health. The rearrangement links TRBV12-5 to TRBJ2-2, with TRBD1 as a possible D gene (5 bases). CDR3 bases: TGTGCTAGTGGATTACTGGACATTACCAACACCGGGGAGCTGTTTTTT. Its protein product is CASGLLDITNTGELFF.